This TCR beta chain was sequenced in a study of beta chain features in type 1 diabetes. Expressed TCRB transcripts got sequenced, as all isolated RNA was reverse transcribed. Assay: immunoSEQ multiplex PCR; the TCRdb copy retains only in-frame clones and omits some. The repertoire holds roughly 150,000 clones, with about 9.1% as singletons. J gave up 5 bases and V 0 bases, and 5 bases lay outside the gene matches. The CDR3 is 14 residues long. Germline V gene lookup returns CDR1 SGHRS and CDR2 YFSETQ. Regarding this clone: Its antigen is unidentified.

Every donor provided one heparinised blood draw, which averaged approximately 100 mL. Sorted populations were all over 95% pure. Findings and limits, study-wide: PCR might show a preference for shorter templates, equally across patients and controls. At VDJ recombination sites, type 1 diabetes patients had fewer insertions and more deleted nucleotides.

This sequence originates from a woman in her late teens or twenties in good health. The V gene is TRBV5-1, the J gene TRBJ2-7, with TRBD1 matching over 7 bases. The sequenced material came from central memory CD4+ T cells from blood. CDR3 DNA sequence: TGCGCCAGCAGCTTGGCGCCGCAGGGGGACGAGCAGTACTTC. This codes for CASSLAPQGDEQYF. Full variable domain (rest looked up from reference TRBV5-1 and TRBJ2-7): KAGVTQTPRYLIKTRGQQVTLSCSPISGHRSVSWYQQTPGQGLQFLFEYFSETQRNKGNFPGRFSGRQFSNSRSEMNVSTLELGDSALYLCASSLAPQGDEQYFGPGTRLTVT.